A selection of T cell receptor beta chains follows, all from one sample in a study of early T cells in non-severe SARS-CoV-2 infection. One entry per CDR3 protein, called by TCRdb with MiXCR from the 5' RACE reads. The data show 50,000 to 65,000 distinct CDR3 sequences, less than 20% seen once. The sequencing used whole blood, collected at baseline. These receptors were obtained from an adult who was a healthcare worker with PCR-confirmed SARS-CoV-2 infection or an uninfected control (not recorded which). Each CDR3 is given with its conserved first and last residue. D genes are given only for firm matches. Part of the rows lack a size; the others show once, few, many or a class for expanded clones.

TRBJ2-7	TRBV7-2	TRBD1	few	TGTGCCAGCAGCCCGCCCATCCCTGGGACAGGGGAACACGAGCAGTACTTC	CASSPPIPGTGEHEQYF
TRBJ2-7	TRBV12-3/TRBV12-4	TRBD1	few	TGTGCCAGCAGTCCGACAGGGTTCTCCTACGAGCAGTACTTC	CASSPTGFSYEQYF
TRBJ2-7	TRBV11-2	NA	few	TGTGCCAGCAGTTCGTCCGGGATCCCCCTCTACGAGCAGTACTTC	CASSSSGIPLYEQYF
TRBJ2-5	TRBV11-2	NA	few	TGTGCCAGCAGCAAACGACAGGGGCGGGGGATAGAGACCCAGTACTTC	CASSKRQGRGIETQYF
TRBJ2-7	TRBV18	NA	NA	TGTGCCAGCTCACCACAATTAGGGGACGAGCAGTACTTC	CASSPQLGDEQYF
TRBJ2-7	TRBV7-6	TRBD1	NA	TGTGCCAGCAGCTCCCTCGGGGGACAGGGGGTCCACGAGCAGTACTTC	CASSSLGGQGVHEQYF
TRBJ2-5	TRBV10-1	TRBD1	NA	TGCGCCAGCAGTGAGCCAGGACAGGGGAAGGAGACCCAGTACTTC	CASSEPGQGKETQYF
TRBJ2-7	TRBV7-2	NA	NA	TGTGCCAGCAGCTTACTGCAGTACGAGCAGTACTTC	CASSLLQYEQYF
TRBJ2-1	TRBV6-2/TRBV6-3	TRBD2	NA	TGTGCCAGCAGTTCGCTGACTAGCTTCGACAATGAGCAGTTCTTC	CASSSLTSFDNEQFF
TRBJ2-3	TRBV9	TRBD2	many	TGTGCCAGCAGCACGGGACTAGCGGGAGGCCGCACAGATACGCAGTATTTT	CASSTGLAGGRTDTQYF
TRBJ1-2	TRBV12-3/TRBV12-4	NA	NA	TGTGCCAGCAGTTTACAATATGGCTACACCTTC	CASSLQYGYTF
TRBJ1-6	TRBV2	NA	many	TGTGCCAGCAGTGAGAGCAGGGGTAATTCACCCCTCCACTTT	CASSESRGNSPLHF
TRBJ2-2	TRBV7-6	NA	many	TGTGCCAGCAGCTTCGCGAACACCGGGGAGCTGTTTTTT	CASSFANTGELFF
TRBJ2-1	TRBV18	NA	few	TGTGCCAGCTCACCGGACCGGGACTCCGACTACAATGAGCAGTTCTTC	CASSPDRDSDYNEQFF
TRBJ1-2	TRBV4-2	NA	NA	TGTGCCAGCAGCCAAGATACCGAACAAGTATCTAACTATGGCTACACCTTC	CASSQDTEQVSNYGYTF
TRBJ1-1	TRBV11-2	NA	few	TGTGCCAGCAGCTTAGAAACAGCGAACACTGAAGCTTTCTTT	CASSLETANTEAFF
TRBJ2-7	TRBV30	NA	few	TGTGCCTGGAGTAAAAGCTACGAGCAGTACTTC	CAWSKSYEQYF
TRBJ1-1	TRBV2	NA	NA	TGTGCCAGCAGTGCAAATACAGGCTCTGAAGCTTTCTTT	CASSANTGSEAFF
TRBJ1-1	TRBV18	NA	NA	TGTGCCAGCTCAAGATTTATATTGTCAGCCAACACTGAAGCTTTCTTT	CASSRFILSANTEAFF
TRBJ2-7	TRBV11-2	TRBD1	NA	TGTGCCAGCAGCCAATTAACCGGGACAGGGGATTACGAGCAGTACTTC	CASSQLTGTGDYEQYF
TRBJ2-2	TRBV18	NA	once	TGTGCCAGCTCACTTCGATCACCCAGTACCGGGGAGCTGTTTTTT	CASSLRSPSTGELFF
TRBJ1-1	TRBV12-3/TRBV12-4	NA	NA	TGTGCCAGCACCCCAAGGGCCCAGGGGATGAACACTGAAGCTTTCTTT	CASTPRAQGMNTEAFF
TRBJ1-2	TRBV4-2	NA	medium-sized	TGTGCCAGCAGCCAAGACAGCGCCAAAAACTATGGCTACACCTTC	CASSQDSAKNYGYTF
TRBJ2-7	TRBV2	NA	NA	TGTGCCAGCAGCCTCCCTCCAGGACGCCCCTCCTACGAGCAGTACTTC	CASSLPPGRPSYEQYF
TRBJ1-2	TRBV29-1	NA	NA	TGCAGCGTTGATCGAGAGAACTATGGCTACACCTTC	CSVDRENYGYTF
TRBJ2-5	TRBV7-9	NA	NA	TGTGCCAGCAGCTTAGAGGGACCAGGGACCCAGTACTTC	CASSLEGPGTQYF
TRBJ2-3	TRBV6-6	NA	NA	TGTGCCAGCAGGAATCCGACAGATACGCAGTATTTT	CASRNPTDTQYF
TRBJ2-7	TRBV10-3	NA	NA	TGTGCCATCAGTGAGTCGAATTCCCTCTCGGGCGAGCAGTACTTC	CAISESNSLSGEQYF
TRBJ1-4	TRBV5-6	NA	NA	TGTGCCAGCAGCTTTTCTTCGGGCCCGGCCGGTGAAAAACTGTTTTTT	CASSFSSGPAGEKLFF
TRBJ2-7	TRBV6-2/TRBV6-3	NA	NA	TGTGTCAGCAAGACCGATAACAGTAGGGAGCAGTACTTC	CVSKTDNSREQYF
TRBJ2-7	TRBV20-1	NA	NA	TGCAGTGCCGAGTCGCTGAACTACGAGCAGTACTTC	CSAESLNYEQYF
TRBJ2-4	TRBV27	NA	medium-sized	TGTGCCAGCAGTATTATAGGGGACGGCAAAAACATTCAGTACTTC	CASSIIGDGKNIQYF
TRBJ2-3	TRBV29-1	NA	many	TGCAGCGTTGTGGGGACCTACTCCACAGATACGCAGTATTTT	CSVVGTYSTDTQYF
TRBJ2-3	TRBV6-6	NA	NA	TGTGCCAGCAGACCCCCGGGACAAAGCACAGATACGCAGTATTTT	CASRPPGQSTDTQYF
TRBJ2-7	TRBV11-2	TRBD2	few	TGTGCCAGCAGCTTATCTTGGGGACTAGCGGGAGTGGACGAGCAGTACTTC	CASSLSWGLAGVDEQYF
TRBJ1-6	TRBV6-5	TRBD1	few	TGTGCCAGCACCAAAGCCCGGGACAGGGTTAATTCACCCCTCCACTTT	CASTKARDRVNSPLHF
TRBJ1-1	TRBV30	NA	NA	TGTGCCTGGCTACCTAGGTCGAACACTGAAGCTTTCTTT	CAWLPRSNTEAFF
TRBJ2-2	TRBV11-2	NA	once	TGTGCCAGCAGCTTACGGGGTCGAGGGGCGAACACCGGGGAGCTGTTTTTT	CASSLRGRGANTGELFF
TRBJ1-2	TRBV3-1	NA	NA	TGTGCCAGCAGGGACGGTGTCTATGGCTACACCTTC	CASRDGVYGYTF
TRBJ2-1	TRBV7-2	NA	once	TGTGCCAGCAGCTCCAGCTTTGGATCCTACAATGAGCAGTTCTTC	CASSSSFGSYNEQFF
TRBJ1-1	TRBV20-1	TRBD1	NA	TGCAGGGGGACAGGGACTGGGACTGAAGCTTTCTTT	CRGTGTGTEAFF
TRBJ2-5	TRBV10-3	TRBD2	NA	TGTGCCATCAGTGAGTCGATTCCGGGGGGACTAGCGGGGAGTCAAGAGACCCAGTACTTC	CAISESIPGGLAGSQETQYF
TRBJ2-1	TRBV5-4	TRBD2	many	TGTGCCAGCAGCATCGGGACTAGCGGGAGAAACCCCTACAATGAGCAGTTCTTC	CASSIGTSGRNPYNEQFF
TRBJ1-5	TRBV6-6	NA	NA	TGTGCCATACACGGGGGAGGGAACAGAAATCAGCCCCAGCATTTT	CAIHGGGNRNQPQHF
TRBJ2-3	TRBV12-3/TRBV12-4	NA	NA	TGTGCCAGCAGTTTAGCCGGGATCCCACCAGATACGCAGTATTTT	CASSLAGIPPDTQYF
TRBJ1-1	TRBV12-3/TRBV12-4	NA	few	TGTGCCAGCAGCCCGGACGGACCTGAAGCTTTCTTT	CASSPDGPEAFF
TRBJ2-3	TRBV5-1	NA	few	TGCGCCAGCAGCTTGGACAAGTCGACAGATACGCAGTATTTT	CASSLDKSTDTQYF
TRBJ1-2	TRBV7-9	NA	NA	TGTGCCAGCAGCCCGGAGGCCTATGGCTACACCTTC	CASSPEAYGYTF
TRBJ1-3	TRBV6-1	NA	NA	TGTGCCAGCAGTGCACGCCGCGCGGGAAGTGGAAACACCATATATTTT	CASSARRAGSGNTIYF
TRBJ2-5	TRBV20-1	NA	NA	TGCAGTGCTAGAGATAAGTTCGTAACTCAAGAGACCCAGTACTTC	CSARDKFVTQETQYF
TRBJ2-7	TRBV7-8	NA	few	TGTGCCAGCAGCTTAGCCGGGGGGCGAACCTACGAGCAGTACTTC	CASSLAGGRTYEQYF
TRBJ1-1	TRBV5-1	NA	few	TGCGCCAGCAGCTTGGATCACACTGAAGCTTTCTTT	CASSLDHTEAFF
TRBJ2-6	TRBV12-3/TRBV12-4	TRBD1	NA	TGTGCCAGCAGTACAGGGGGGACGGCTGGGGCCAACGTCCTGACTTTC	CASSTGGTAGANVLTF
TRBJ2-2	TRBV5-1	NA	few	TGCGCCTCCACCTCGACCGGGGAGCTGTTTTTT	CASTSTGELFF